The 21 T cell receptor beta chains reported below all come from one sample, sequenced in a study of identical twins. TCRdb analysed the 5' RACE reads with MiXCR anew, one entry per CDR3 protein. The sample has around 220,000 distinct CDR3 sequences, over 11% seen once. Sequencing used memory (CD45RO+) T cells sorted from blood. The receptors were gathered from a woman younger than 35 in good health.

The gene calls are TRBV5-6 and TRBJ1-5, with D possibly matching TRBD1 (5 bases). Germline lookup yields CDR1 SGHDT and CDR2 YYEEEE. Trimming took off 10 bases at V and 8 bases at J, with 13 bases between the two ends. The CDR3 loop spans 11 amino acids. CDR3 sequence reads: CARGGYEPQHF. Here the CDR3 DNA reads TGTGCCCGCGGGGGGTATGAGCCCCAGCATTTT.

The chain employs TRBV6-5 and TRBJ1-6; D perhaps matches TRBD1 (6 bases). Looked up from germline, CDR1 is MNHEY and CDR2 is SVGAGI. The CDR3 runs to 14 residues. V shed 2 bases and J shed 6 bases, with 8 bases lying between them. CDR3 sequence reads: CASSYTGTNSPLHF. Here the CDR3 DNA reads TGTGCCAGCAGTTACACAGGGACTAATTCACCCCTCCACTTT.

The chain combines TRBV20-1 with TRBJ2-3; D is uncertain. The CDR3 spans 14 residues. Trimming cost V 0 bases and J 5 bases, with 12 bases left between them. Per the germline V gene, CDR1 is DFQATT and CDR2 is SNEGSKA (reference sequence). The CDR3, as DNA: TGCAGTGCTAGAGATGGGCGGCTCAGAGATACGCAGTATTTT. This codes for CSARDGRLRDTQYF.

This clonotype has at least ten counts. The chain couples TRBV3-1 to TRBJ2-3; 8 positions agree with TRBD2. The CDR3 consists of 16 residues. The V gene end was trimmed by 4 bases and the J gene end by 1 base; junction bases not matched to a gene: 7. Per germline, CDR1 LGHDT and CDR2 YNNKEL (reference sequence). This chain's CDR3 is CASSLGVAGRTDTQYF. CDR3 DNA sequence: TGTGCCAGCAGCCTTGGGGTAGCGGGGCGCACAGATACGCAGTATTTT.

The J gene is TRBJ1-2, the V gene TRBV2; 10 bases line up with TRBD1. The J segment lost 4 bases and the V segment lost 5 bases, leaving 4 bases of the junction unmatched. The V gene's germline CDR1 is SNHLY and CDR2 FYNNEI. The CDR3 runs 14 residues. CDR3 in DNA: TGTGCCAGCAGTCGACAGGGGGCCGTCTATGGCTACACCTTC. Translated, it gives CASSRQGAVYGYTF.

This clonotype was counted a few times. The V and J genes are TRBV11-2 and TRBJ2-1, with TRBD2 matching over 9 bases. Germline-derived CDR1 and CDR2 are SGHAT and FQNNGV. This CDR3 has 15 residues. J gave up 4 bases and V 5 bases, and 6 bases lay outside the gene matches. CDR3 amino acids: CASSLRLAAYNEQFF. Written as DNA, the CDR3 is TGTGCCAGCAGCCTTCGACTAGCGGCTTACAATGAGCAGTTCTTC. Looking up the rest from reference TRBV11-2 and TRBJ2-1 gives the full variable domain: EAGVAQSPRYKIIEKRQSVAFWCNPISGHATLYWYQQILGQGPKLLIQFQNNGVVDDSQLPKDRFSAERLKGVDSTLKIQPAKLEDSAVYLCASSLRLAAYNEQFFGPGTRLTVL.

This chain joins TRBV7-2 and TRBJ2-7; either TRBD1 or TRBD2 may fit D (6 bases each). The germline CDR1 and CDR2 sequences are SGHTA and FQGNSA. Trimming stripped 2 bases from V and 7 bases from J, with 15 bases between. This CDR3 is 14 amino acids long. The CDR3 nucleotides are TGTGCCAGCAGCTTATTCGGGGGCTGGGAGGAGCAGTACTTC. Its translation is CASSLFGGWEEQYF. Filled out from reference TRBV7-2 and TRBJ2-7, the complete variable domain reads GAGVSQSPSNKVTEKGKDVELRCDPISGHTALYWYRQSLGQGLEFLIYFQGNSAPDKSGLPSDRFSAERTGGSVSTLTIQRTQQEDSAVYLCASSLFGGWEEQYFGPGTRLTVT.

The table lists this clonotype with many counts. CDR3 sequence: CASSPGFGFYGYTF. The DNA for the CDR3 is TGCGCCAGCAGCCCCGGTTTTGGATTCTATGGCTACACCTTC. The chain is built from TRBV5-1 and TRBJ1-2; D is ambiguous. With 4 bases removed from V and 4 bases from J, the gap between germline ends came to 14 bases. CDR3 length equals 14 residues. Germline V lookup: CDR1 SGHRS, CDR2 YFSETQ. Based on the CDR3 plus reference TRBV5-1 and TRBJ1-2, the full variable domain is KAGVTQTPRYLIKTRGQQVTLSCSPISGHRSVSWYQQTPGQGLQFLFEYFSETQRNKGNFPGRFSGRQFSNSRSEMNVSTLELGDSALYLCASSPGFGFYGYTFGSGTRLTVV.

The chain joins TRBV20-1 to TRBJ2-3; 10 bases align to TRBD1. The length of the CDR3 is 16 residues. CDR1 is DFQATT, CDR2 SNEGSKA, per germline (reference sequence). The ends lost 6 bases at V and 4 bases at J; junction bases unmatched: 13. The CDR3 reads CSAGPNDRGLADTQYF. CDR3 nucleotides: TGCAGTGCCGGCCCTAACGACAGGGGGCTCGCAGATACGCAGTATTTT.

The V call is TRBV12-5, the J call TRBJ2-7; D is unresolved. The length of the CDR3 is 11 residues. V was pared by 4 bases and J by 7 bases, with 8 bases between. Per germline, CDR1 LGHNT and CDR2 FRNRAP. The CDR3 sequence is CASGSLGEQYF. CDR3 coding DNA: TGTGCTAGTGGTTCGCTAGGGGAGCAGTACTTC.

This rearrangement joins TRBV6-5 to TRBJ2-7; 7 nucleotides line up with TRBD2. V trimming: 2 bases; J trimming: 3 bases; junction bases outside the gene matches: 13. CDR3 size: 17 residues. CDR1 MNHEY and CDR2 SVGAGI come from the germline V gene. In DNA form, the CDR3 reads TGTGCCAGCAGTTACGGCCCCGTGGGGGAGGGAGGCTACGAGCAGTACTTC. Protein: CASSYGPVGEGGYEQYF.

The V gene is TRBV5-5, the J gene TRBJ1-2; 9 bases map to TRBD1. V lost 0 bases to trimming and J lost 7 bases; unmatched junction nucleotides: 10. The CDR3 length is 16 residues. CDR1 is SGHKS and CDR2 is YYEKEE in the germline V gene (reference sequence). CDR3 sequence (DNA): TGTGCCAGCAGCTTGGGAGCGGGACAGGGACCTGCTGGCTACACCTTC. Its translation: CASSLGAGQGPAGYTF.

This clonotype occurred a few times. The rearrangement links TRBV5-1 to TRBJ2-7, with 10 bases matching TRBD1. V was pared by 2 bases and J by 5 bases, with 4 bases of the junction left unmatched. This CDR3 spans 14 amino acids. The germline CDR1 and CDR2 sequences are SGHRS and YFSETQ. This chain's CDR3 is CASSFQDRGNEQYF. The CDR3 DNA reads as TGCGCCAGCAGCTTCCAGGACAGGGGGAACGAGCAGTACTTC.

This clonotype was seen more than once but under ten times. This chain connects TRBV12-3 or TRBV12-4 to TRBJ2-1; TRBD1 agrees at 11 bases. The CDR3 spans 13 residues. The ends lost 6 bases at V and 7 bases at J; junction bases unmatched: 2. CDR3 protein: CASRDRGLNEQFF. The CDR3 DNA is TGTGCCAGCAGGGACAGGGGGCTGAATGAGCAGTTCTTC.

This sequence joins TRBV10-2 and TRBJ2-5; TRBD1 matches 7 bases. Trimming removed 0 bases from V and 7 bases from J; junction bases left unmatched: 8. This CDR3 has 15 amino acids. The germline gives CDR1 WSHSY, CDR2 SAAADI. The CDR3 DNA sequence: TGCGCCAGCAGTGAGTCGACAGGGAGTTTGGGGACCCAGTACTTC. Translated, it gives CASSESTGSLGTQYF.

This clonotype has a handful of counts. The chain recombines TRBV10-1 with TRBJ2-1; 14 bases align to TRBD2. Trimming removed 3 bases from V and 7 bases from J; junction bases left unmatched: 8. The germline gives CDR1 WNHNN, CDR2 SYGVQD (reference sequence). This CDR3 has 17 residues. CDR3 region: CASSERVGTSGGNEQFF. The CDR3 region has the DNA TGCGCCAGCAGTGAAAGGGTGGGGACTAGCGGGGGAAATGAGCAGTTCTTC.

The V call is TRBV4-1, the J call TRBJ2-2; D not certain. The CDR3 extends over 14 amino acids. The V gene lost 2 bases and the J gene lost 7 bases, with 11 bases spanning the gap. CDR1 and CDR2 from the germline V gene are MGHRA and YSYEKL. CDR3 nucleotides: TGCGCCAGCAGCCAACAAATAGGGTACGGGGAGCTGTTTTTT. Translated: CASSQQIGYGELFF.

This rearrangement joins TRBV15 to TRBJ2-4; TRBD2 matches at 7 bases. Trimming removed 1 base from V and 6 bases from J; junction bases left unmatched: 3. CDR1 is LNHNV, CDR2 YYDKDF, per germline (reference sequence). The CDR3 sequence is 14 residues long. As DNA, the CDR3 is TGTGCCACCAGCAGAGTTGCGGGGGTAAACATTCAGTACTTC. Its translation: CATSRVAGVNIQYF.

In its sample, this clonotype was seen many times. The rearrangement joins TRBV12-3 or TRBV12-4 to TRBJ2-1, with unresolved D. V was shortened by 0 bases and J by 8 bases, with 8 bases between the two germline ends. The CDR3 totals 13 residues. DNA for the CDR3: TGTGCCAGCAGTTTAGCGGGGTTGGATGAGCAGTTCTTC. This gives the protein CASSLAGLDEQFF.

The rearrangement joins TRBV7-8 to TRBJ1-4; the D is unclear. Germline V gene data show CDR1 as SGHVS and CDR2 as FQNEAQ. Trimming shortened V by 2 bases and J by 0 bases, and 7 bases separated the two germline ends. The CDR3 is 15 amino acids. The CDR3 nucleotides read TGTGCCAGCAGCTTAAACCACGCAACTAATGAAAAACTGTTTTTT. Protein: CASSLNHATNEKLFF.

This clonotype was observed a few times. The chain recombines TRBV11-2 with TRBJ2-1; D is unclear. The CDR3 is 14 residues long. Germline V gene lookup returns CDR1 SGHAT and CDR2 FQNNGV. Trimming left V 0 bases short and J 8 bases short, with 11 bases between. CDR3 DNA: TGTGCCAGCAGCTTAGATATTGGCAGCGATGAGCAGTTCTTC. Translated: CASSLDIGSDEQFF.